This T cell receptor (beta chain) was identified in a study of CD8 T cells in ankylosing spondylitis. Of note for this clonotype: Its cognate antigen is unknown.

Libraries of TCR beta came from quantitative 5'-RACE with molecular barcodes. Using its own MiXCR run on the 5' RACE reads, TCRdb lists one record per CDR3 protein. This sample has some 150,000 distinct CDR3 sequences, with under 55% found just once. Broader study findings: The authors found the disease-linked clones to be CD8+ and relatively rare in peripheral blood. There was a TCR beta motif, made of several highly homologous variants, that appeared characteristic of ankylosing spondylitis blood. According to the report, clones linked to the disease were significantly enriched in matched synovial fluid samples taken from ankylosing spondylitis patients.

The germline V gene has CDR1 SGHVS and CDR2 FQNEAQ. V was pared by 5 bases and J by 5 bases, with 16 bases of the junction left unmatched. CDR3 length: 18 residues. This receptor was taken from a male donor with ankylosing spondylitis. The sample was synovial fluid, either unsorted or a sorted T cell fraction (not recorded which). The chain combines TRBV7-8 with TRBJ2-2, with 8 bases matching TRBD2. CDR3 sequence: CASSPHSRAGGRTGELFF. The CDR3, as DNA: TGTGCCAGCAGCCCCCACTCTAGGGCGGGAGGACGGACCGGGGAGCTGTTTTTT. Drawing the rest from reference TRBV7-8 and TRBJ2-2, the complete variable domain is GAGVSQSPRYKVAKRGQDVALRCDPISGHVSLFWYQQALGQGPEFLTYFQNEAQLDKSGLPSDRFFAERPEGSVSTLKIQRTQQEDSAVYLCASSPHSRAGGRTGELFFGEGSRLTVL.